This T cell receptor beta chain was captured in a study of blood T cell repertoires in COVID-19. To note about this clone: Other DNA sequences in this specimen translate into the identical CDR3.

The participants were between 18 and 89 years old and came from about two dozen US areas. Cohort allocation depended upon clinical history that participants reported. Cohort 3 recovered donors had two negative PCRs, clearance, or symptom resolution. In the authors' methods: Researchers report that nucleated cell counts were estimated from reference gene primer amplification. TCRdb's copy holds only in-frame clones and misses some; the assay was immunoSEQ multiplex PCR. For V, J and clone size, that table is used; D and trimming come from the DNA. The sample holds some 330,000 clones; around 83% are singletons and the top ten take 5% to 6%. The CDR3 loop spans 15 amino acids. Germline V CDR1 and CDR2: SGDLS, YYNGEE. The J segment lost 2 bases and the V segment lost 0 bases, leaving 2 bases of the junction unmatched.

The V gene is TRBV9, the J gene TRBJ2-1; 7 nucleotides agree with TRBD2. The sample was PBMCs or T cells enriched from blood (not recorded which). This TCR derives from a woman aged 45-65 years who had recovered from COVID-19. This CDR3 is CASSVGGGAYNEQFF. The CDR3 coding sequence is TGTGCCAGCAGCGTAGGCGGGGGAGCCTACAATGAGCAGTTCTTC. The full variable domain, with the rest looked up from reference TRBV9 and TRBJ2-1, is DSGVTQTPKHLITATGQRVTLRCSPRSGDLSVYWYQQSLDQGLQFLIQYYNGEERAKGNILERFSAQQFPDLHSELNLSSLELGDSALYFCASSVGGGAYNEQFFGPGTRLTVL.